The source of this T cell receptor beta chain is a study of regulatory T cells in long-lasting Graves disease. This CDR3 has 16 amino acids. Germline V gene lookup returns CDR1 MDHEN and CDR2 SYDVKM. Trimming took 5 bases from V and 6 from J; bases not matched to a gene: 11. Time point in this sample: persistent/refractory GD, antithyroid drugs over 5 years with positive TRAb. The TCR library used RNA extracted from PBMCs. Arm-PCR of CDR3 regions and iRepertoire HTBI primers were used to build TCR beta libraries. TCRdb passed the multiplex PCR reads through MiXCR, listing each CDR3 protein once. The table shows hundreds of thousands of distinct CDR3 sequences, with around 21% occurring only once.

Sequenced material: peripheral blood mononuclear cells (PBMCs), taken when the disease was refractory, from a patient treated with antithyroid drugs. This rearrangement joins TRBV28 to TRBJ2-1, with TRBD1 identical over 9 bases. The receptor comes from a female donor with Graves disease. The CDR3 DNA sequence: TGTGCCAGCAGTCGGAAGGGACAGGGAATCCCCAATGAGCAGTTCTTC. Its translation: CASSRKGQGIPNEQFF.